These 30 T cell receptor beta chains were all obtained from the same sample, sequenced in a study of T cell changes during pregnancy in multiple sclerosis. Method: immunoSEQ multiplex PCR; TCRdb's copy keeps in-frame clones and lacks some. The data show around 99,000 clones, just under 95% seen once. The sample consisted of peripheral blood, taken in the third trimester of pregnancy. These receptors were obtained from a female donor in good health, enrolled as a control in a pregnancy study.

The chain links TRBV5-6 to TRBJ2-1, with TRBD2 as a possible D gene (6 bases). The length of the CDR3 is 16 residues. From germline, CDR1 is SGHDT and CDR2 YYEEEE. The V gene lost 6 bases and the J gene lost 0 bases, with 16 bases spanning the gap. In DNA, the CDR3 is TGTGCCAGCACCTGGGGCCAGGACTACTCCTACAATGAGCAGTTCTTC. Translated: CASTWGQDYSYNEQFF. Combining the CDR3 with reference TRBV5-6 and TRBJ2-1 gives the whole variable domain DAGVTQSPTHLIKTRGQQVTLRCSPKSGHDTVSWYQQALGQGPQFIFQYYEEEERQRGNFPDRFSGHQFPNYSSELNVNALLLGDSALYLCASTWGQDYSYNEQFFGPGTRLTVL.

This sequence joins TRBV15 and TRBJ2-3; 11 nucleotides align to TRBD2. The CDR3 spans 17 residues. V lost 5 bases to trimming and J lost 6 bases; unmatched junction nucleotides: 13. CDR1 LNHNV and CDR2 YYDKDF come from the germline V gene (reference sequence). CDR3 coding DNA: TGTGCCACCAGCGGGAACCTAGCGGGGGGAAAGTCGGATACGCAGTATTTT. Translated, it gives CATSGNLAGGKSDTQYF.

The gene calls are TRBV11-2 and TRBJ2-3; 11 bases map to TRBD2. CDR3 length: 15 amino acids. From germline, CDR1 is SGHAT and CDR2 FQNNGV. V trimming: 5 bases; J trimming: 3 bases; junction bases outside the gene matches: 4. CDR3 loop: CASSMGLAETDTQYF. DNA for the CDR3: TGTGCCAGCAGCATGGGACTAGCGGAAACAGATACGCAGTATTTT.

Only one count was recorded for this clone. The CDR3 is CASSVQGTEGYEQYF. DNA of the CDR3: TGTGCCAGCAGCGTACAAGGGACAGAAGGCTACGAGCAGTACTTC. The chain combines TRBV9 with TRBJ2-7; TRBD1 matches 7 bases. The CDR3 spans 15 residues. Trimming cost V 1 base and J 3 bases; bases outside gene matches: 7. Germline values: CDR1 SGDLS, CDR2 YYNGEE. The complete variable domain, with remaining parts taken from reference TRBV9 and TRBJ2-7, reads DSGVTQTPKHLITATGQRVTLRCSPRSGDLSVYWYQQSLDQGLQFLIQYYNGEERAKGNILERFSAQQFPDLHSELNLSSLELGDSALYFCASSVQGTEGYEQYFGPGTRLTVT.

The chain combines TRBV5-1 with TRBJ1-1, with D unclear. The CDR3 covers 13 residues. The germline V and J ends were trimmed by 4 bases and 3 bases, with 10 bases remaining between them. CDR1 is SGHRS and CDR2 is YFSETQ in the germline V gene. For the CDR3, the DNA is TGCGCCAGCAGCCCCATCACAGACACTGAAGCTTTCTTT. It translates to CASSPITDTEAFF.

This clone has just a few counts. The chain joins TRBV5-1 to TRBJ1-1, with no clear D. The CDR3 runs 14 residues. V lost 0 bases and J lost 0, with 6 bases in between. Germline V CDR1 and CDR2: SGHRS, YFSETQ. CDR3 sequence reads: CASSLDRLNTEAFF. DNA of the CDR3: TGCGCCAGCAGCTTGGACAGACTGAACACTGAAGCTTTCTTT.

This chain uses TRBV6-6 with TRBJ1-2, with D maybe TRBD1 (6 bases). The CDR3 is 16 residues long. Trimming cost V 6 bases and J 4 bases, with 21 bases left between them. Germline-derived CDR1 and CDR2 are MNHNY and SVGAGI (reference sequence). The CDR3 nucleotides are TGTGCCAGCAGACACCTAAAAGAGCAGGGGACCTATGGCTACACCTTC. It codes for CASRHLKEQGTYGYTF.

In this sample, this clone turned up once. This sequence joins TRBV29-1 and TRBJ2-7, with 11 bases matching TRBD1. CDR3 length: 14 amino acids. The V and J ends lost 4 bases and 0 bases, in that order; junction bases with no gene match: 2. Looked up from germline, CDR1 is SQVTM and CDR2 is ANQGSEA. CDR3 bases: TGCAGCGTTGCGGGACAGGGGGTCTCCTACGAGCAGTACTTC. Protein product: CSVAGQGVSYEQYF.

This clone has a handful of counts. The chain carries TRBV5-1 and TRBJ1-1; tentatively, D is TRBD1 (5 bases). Trimming pared 4 bases from V and 5 bases from J, leaving 12 bases between. The length of the CDR3 is 13 residues. Germline V gene sequence: CDR1 SGHRS, CDR2 YFSETQ. As DNA, the CDR3 is TGCGCCAGCAGCGTGACAGAGGCGACTGAAGCTTTCTTT. It is translated as CASSVTEATEAFF.

The chain combines TRBV6-1 with TRBJ2-1, with TRBD1 matching over 9 bases. CDR1 is MNHNS and CDR2 is SASEGT in the germline V gene. After removal of 8 bases from V and 7 bases from J, the junction contained 6 bases not matched to a gene. CDR3 length equals 13 residues. In DNA form, the CDR3 reads TGTGCCAGCGATTTGGGGACAGGGAATGAGCAGTTCTTC. It encodes CASDLGTGNEQFF.

In its sample, this clone was seen a few times. The rearrangement links TRBV19 to TRBJ1-1, with TRBD1 matching over 9 bases. This CDR3 is 17 amino acids long. CDR1 and CDR2 (germline): LNHDA, SQIVND (reference sequence). V gave up 3 bases and J gave up 5 bases; unmatched junction bases: 13. The CDR3 DNA is TGTGCCAGTAGTATGTCCATTCACGGGACAGGGAAAACTGAAGCTTTCTTT. Protein sequence: CASSMSIHGTGKTEAFF.

CDR3 DNA: TGTGCCAGCAGCTTAATGGCTAAGGCCAGGGGGCTTAGTCATGGCTACACCTTC. This sequence encodes CASSLMAKARGLSHGYTF. The chain is built from TRBV5-5 and TRBJ1-2, with TRBD1 matching over 8 bases. V dropped 2 bases and J dropped 6; count of bases not matched to a gene: 18. Germline CDR1 is SGHKS and CDR2 is YYEKEE (reference sequence). The CDR3 runs 18 residues.

The chain carries TRBV18 and TRBJ1-1; maybe TRBD1 (5 bases). Trimming removed 1 base from V and 1 base from J, with 10 bases in between. CDR1 and CDR2 (germline): KGHSH, LQKENI. There are 15 residues in the CDR3. CDR3 protein: CASSPLQGPNTEAFF. The CDR3 DNA reads as TGTGCCAGCTCACCACTTCAGGGCCCGAACACTGAAGCTTTCTTT.

The rearrangement links TRBV19 to TRBJ1-2, with D possibly matching TRBD1 (6 bases). V was cut by 6 bases and J by 1 base, with 12 bases left in between. Germline CDR1 and CDR2: LNHDA and SQIVND (reference sequence). CDR3 length: 14 amino acids. The CDR3, as DNA: TGTGCCAGTAGACCGGACAGCGATAACTATGGCTACACCTTC. Translating it yields CASRPDSDNYGYTF. The full variable domain, its missing parts supplied by reference TRBV19 and TRBJ1-2, is DGGITQSPKYLFRKEGQNVTLSCEQNLNHDAMYWYRQDPGQGLRLIYYSQIVNDFQKGDIAEGYSVSREKKESFPLTVTSAQKNPTAFYLCASRPDSDNYGYTFGSGTRLTVV.

This chain uses TRBV9 with TRBJ2-2; D perhaps matches TRBD1 (6 bases). The CDR3 contains 15 residues. V lost 2 bases and J 2 bases, leaving 10 bases between the germline ends. The germline V gene has CDR1 SGDLS and CDR2 YYNGEE. CDR3 protein: CASSVADRNTGELFF. CDR3 bases: TGTGCCAGCAGCGTCGCGGACAGAAACACCGGGGAGCTGTTTTTT.

This clone occurred once. The gene calls are TRBV9 and TRBJ2-3; TRBD2 agrees at 11 bases. Germline V gene data show CDR1 as SGDLS and CDR2 as YYNGEE. Losses at the gene ends were 0 bases for V and 3 bases for J; bases not matched to a gene: 3. The CDR3 contains 16 residues. The CDR3 coding sequence is TGTGCCAGCAGCGTAGGCTCTAGCGGGGGGACAGATACGCAGTATTTT. It specifies CASSVGSSGGTDTQYF.

The chain has TRBV19 and TRBJ1-2, with unresolved D. V was trimmed by 2 bases and J by 3 bases, leaving 7 bases between them. CDR1 and CDR2 (germline): LNHDA, SQIVND (reference sequence). The CDR3 is 13 residues long. For the CDR3, the DNA is TGTGCCAGTAGTATAAACGGTGACTATGGCTACACCTTC. It yields the protein CASSINGDYGYTF.

This clone was detected once. The chain carries TRBV7-2 and TRBJ2-2; D is possibly TRBD2 (6 bases). Germline loops: CDR1 SGHTA, CDR2 FQGNSA. The CDR3 is 16 residues long. The V end lost 1 base, the J end lost 1 base, and 10 bases lay between the germline ends. In nucleotides, the CDR3 is TGTGCCAGCAGCTTAGTAGGAGCGGGGAACACCGGGGAGCTGTTTTTT. It is translated as CASSLVGAGNTGELFF.

A single count supports this clone. This chain links TRBV19 with TRBJ2-7, with D unresolved. CDR3 length: 13 amino acids. V dropped 5 bases and J dropped 2 bases, with 10 bases sitting between them. CDR1 is LNHDA, CDR2 SQIVND, per germline (reference sequence). This CDR3 is CASSPTVPYEQYF. DNA for the CDR3: TGTGCCAGTAGTCCCACAGTCCCCTACGAGCAGTACTTC.

The chain employs TRBV7-9 and TRBJ2-4; D is perhaps TRBD2 (5 bases). In germline, CDR1 is SEHNR, CDR2 FQNEAQ (reference sequence). V was cut by 4 bases and J by 7 bases, with 8 bases left in between. The CDR3 is 12 amino acids. The CDR3 DNA reads as TGTGCCAGCAGCTCGGGGATTAACATTCAGTACTTC. Translating it yields CASSSGINIQYF.

In DNA form, the CDR3 reads TGTGCCAGCAGCTTAGGGGCGCTGGATTCACCCCTCCACTTT. This gives the protein CASSLGALDSPLHF. V usage is TRBV5-4 and J usage is TRBJ1-6; D possibly corresponds to TRBD1 (5 bases). CDR1 is SGHNT, CDR2 YYREEE, per germline (reference sequence). This CDR3 is built from 14 residues. V shed 2 bases and J shed 8 bases, with 11 bases lying between them.

This clone was detected only a few times. The chain combines TRBV6-1 with TRBJ2-7; 7 bases line up with TRBD1. The CDR3 sequence is 12 residues long. Per the germline V gene, CDR1 is MNHNS and CDR2 is SASEGT. The V segment lost 3 bases and the J segment 9 bases; nucleotides outside the gene matches: 5. Here the CDR3 DNA reads TGTGCCAGCAGTGACGGCAGGGGGACGCAGTACTTC. Its translation is CASSDGRGTQYF.

The V and J genes are TRBV12-5 and TRBJ1-4, with D tentatively TRBD1 (6 bases). V was trimmed by 5 bases and J by 4 bases, leaving 11 bases between them. Germline V gene sequence: CDR1 LGHNT, CDR2 FRNRAP. The CDR3 runs 14 residues. DNA for the CDR3: TGTGCTAGTGGTCCAGGACAGATTAATGAAAAACTGTTTTTT. Translation gives CASGPGQINEKLFF.

The V and J genes are TRBV6-6 and TRBJ2-1; TRBD2 agrees at 13 bases. CDR3 length: 16 residues. Germline trimming cut 4 bases from V and 5 bases from J; bases unmatched to any gene: 5. Looked up from germline, CDR1 is MNHNY and CDR2 is SVGAGI (reference sequence). CDR3 region: CASSSWTSGGHNEQFF. DNA for the CDR3: TGTGCCAGCAGTTCGTGGACTAGCGGGGGCCACAATGAGCAGTTCTTC.

The chain carries TRBV10-3 and TRBJ2-1, with TRBD1 matching 7 bases. The CDR3 loop spans 15 amino acids. The V and J ends lost 6 bases and 0 bases, in that order; junction bases with no gene match: 5. The germline V gene encodes CDR1 ENHRY and CDR2 SYGVKD. CDR3: CAIRPQGVSYNEQFF. CDR3 nucleotide sequence: TGTGCCATCAGACCCCAGGGGGTCTCCTACAATGAGCAGTTCTTC.

The chain couples TRBV19 to TRBJ1-3, with 7 bases matching TRBD1. The germline V gene encodes CDR1 LNHDA and CDR2 SQIVND (reference sequence). Germline trimming cut 7 bases from V and 1 base from J; bases unmatched to any gene: 7. This CDR3 region has 15 residues. Written as DNA, the CDR3 is TGTGCCAGTACTCAATCGACAGGGTCTGGAAACACCATATATTTT. Translated: CASTQSTGSGNTIYF.

The rearrangement joins TRBV13 to TRBJ2-7; possible D gene TRBD1, 6 bases. V gave up 3 bases and J gave up 3 bases, with 12 bases separating them. The CDR3 loop spans 14 amino acids. Germline V gene lookup returns CDR1 PRHDT and CDR2 FYEKMQ (reference sequence). The DNA for the CDR3 is TGTGCCAGCAGCTTGGGGGCCCGTGACTACGAGCAGTACTTC. Translation: CASSLGARDYEQYF. The entire variable domain, with the rest obtained from reference TRBV13 and TRBJ2-7, is as follows: AAGVIQSPRHLIKEKRETATLKCYPIPRHDTVYWYQQGPGQDPQFLISFYEKMQSDKGSIPDRFSAQQFSDYHSELNMSSLELGDSALYFCASSLGARDYEQYFGPGTRLTVT.

This sequence joins TRBV6-5 and TRBJ1-3; 8 bases fit TRBD1. Germline CDR1 MNHEY, CDR2 SVGAGI. The J segment lost 0 bases and the V segment lost 7 bases, leaving 5 bases of the junction unmatched. This CDR3 region has 15 residues. CDR3 amino acids: CASKRTGNSGNTIYF. DNA for the CDR3: TGTGCCAGCAAGAGGACAGGGAACTCTGGAAACACCATATATTTT.

V gene TRBV7-9 combines with J gene TRBJ1-6, with 7 bases lining up with TRBD1. The junction had 0 bases not matched to a gene; V was cut back by 4 bases and J by 0 bases. This CDR3 is built from 15 residues. CDR1 is SEHNR, CDR2 FQNEAQ, per germline (reference sequence). CDR3 loop: CASSSGGSYNSPLHF. In DNA form, the CDR3 reads TGTGCCAGCAGCTCAGGGGGCTCCTATAATTCACCCCTCCACTTT. Supplemented by reference TRBV7-9 and TRBJ1-6, the full variable domain reads DTGVSQNPRHKITKRGQNVTFRCDPISEHNRLYWYRQTLGQGPEFLTYFQNEAQLEKSRLLSDRFSAERPKGSFSTLEIQRTEQGDSAMYLCASSSGGSYNSPLHFGNGTRLTVT.

The gene calls are TRBV21-1 and TRBJ2-7; the D call TRBD1 from the table was never checked on the DNA. TRBV21-1 is listed as a pseudogene. This CDR3 has 15 residues. For the CDR3, the DNA is TGTGCCAGCAGCAAAGGCGCGCAGGTGTCCTACGAGCAGTACTTC. It specifies CASSKGAQVSYEQYF.